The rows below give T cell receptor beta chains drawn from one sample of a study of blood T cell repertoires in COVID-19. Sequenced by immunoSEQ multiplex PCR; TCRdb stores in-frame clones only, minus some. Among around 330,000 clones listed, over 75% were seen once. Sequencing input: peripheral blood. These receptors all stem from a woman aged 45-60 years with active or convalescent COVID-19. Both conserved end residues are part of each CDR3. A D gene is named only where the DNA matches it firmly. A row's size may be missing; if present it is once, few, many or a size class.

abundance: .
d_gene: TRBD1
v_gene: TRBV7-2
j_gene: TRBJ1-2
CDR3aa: CASSRGQGHGYTF
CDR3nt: TGTGCCAGCAGCCGAGGACAGGGCCATGGCTACACCTTC

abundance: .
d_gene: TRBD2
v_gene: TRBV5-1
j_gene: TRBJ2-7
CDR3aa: CASSFEGTSGMGYF
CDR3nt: TGCGCCAGCAGCTTTGAGGGGACTAGCGGGATGGGGTACTTC

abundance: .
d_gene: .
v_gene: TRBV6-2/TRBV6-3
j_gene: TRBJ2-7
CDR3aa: CASSPNREWSYEQYF
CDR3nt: TGTGCCAGCAGCCCGAACAGGGAATGGTCCTACGAGCAGTACTTC

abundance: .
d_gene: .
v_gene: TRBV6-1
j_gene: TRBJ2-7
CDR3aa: CASSEGARAGLSYEQYF
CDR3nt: TGTGCCAGCAGTGAAGGAGCGCGGGCAGGCCTTTCCTACGAGCAGTACTTC

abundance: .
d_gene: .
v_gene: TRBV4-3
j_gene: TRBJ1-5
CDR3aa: CASSQDDRPDQPQHF
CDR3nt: TGCGCCAGCAGCCAAGATGACAGGCCGGATCAGCCCCAGCATTTT

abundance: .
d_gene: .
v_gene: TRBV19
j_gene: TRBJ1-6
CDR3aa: CASSIPGQNSPLHF
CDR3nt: TGTGCCAGTAGTATCCCGGGACAAAATTCACCCCTCCACTTT

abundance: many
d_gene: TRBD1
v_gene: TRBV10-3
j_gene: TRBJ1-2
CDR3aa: CAITEGTGGNGYTF
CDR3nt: TGTGCCATCACCGAAGGGACAGGGGGCAATGGCTACACCTTC

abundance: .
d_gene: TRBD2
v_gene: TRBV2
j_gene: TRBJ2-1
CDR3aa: CASSEYRTSGSLDEQFF
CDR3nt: TGTGCCAGCAGCGAATACCGGACTAGCGGGAGTCTCGATGAGCAGTTCTTC

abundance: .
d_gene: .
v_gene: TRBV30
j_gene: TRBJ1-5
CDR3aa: CAWSTPGAYSNQPQHF
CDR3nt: TGTGCCTGGAGTACTCCAGGGGCGTATAGCAATCAGCCCCAGCATTTT

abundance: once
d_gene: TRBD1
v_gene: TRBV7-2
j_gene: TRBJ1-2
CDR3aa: CASWDRSAGGYGYTF
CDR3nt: TGTGCCAGCTGGGACAGGTCGGCTGGGGGCTATGGCTACACCTTC

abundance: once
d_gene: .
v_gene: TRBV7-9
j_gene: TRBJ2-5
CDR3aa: CASSLDPGADPQETQYF
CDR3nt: TGTGCCAGCAGCTTAGATCCCGGAGCGGACCCCCAAGAGACCCAGTACTTC

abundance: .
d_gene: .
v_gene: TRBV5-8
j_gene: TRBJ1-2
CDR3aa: CASLFVGSTDYGYTF
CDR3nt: TGTGCCAGCTTATTCGTCGGTTCTACTGACTATGGCTACACCTTC

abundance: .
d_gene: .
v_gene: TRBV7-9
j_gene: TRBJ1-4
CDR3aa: CASSLAATNEKLFF
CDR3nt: TGTGCCAGCAGCTTAGCCGCAACTAATGAAAAACTGTTTTTT

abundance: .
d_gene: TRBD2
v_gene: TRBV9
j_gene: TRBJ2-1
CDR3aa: CASSGQTSFTGGNEQFF
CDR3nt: TGTGCCAGCAGCGGCCAAACTTCATTTACGGGGGGCAATGAGCAGTTCTTC

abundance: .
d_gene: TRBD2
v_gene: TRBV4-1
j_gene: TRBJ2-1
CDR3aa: CASSQVLAGAYNEQFF
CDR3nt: TGCGCCAGCAGCCAAGTGCTAGCGGGGGCTTACAATGAGCAGTTCTTC

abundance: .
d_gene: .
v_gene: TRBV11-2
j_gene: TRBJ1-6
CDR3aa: CASSTDGSYNSPLHF
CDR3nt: TGTGCCAGCAGCACAGACGGCAGTTATAATTCACCCCTCCACTTT